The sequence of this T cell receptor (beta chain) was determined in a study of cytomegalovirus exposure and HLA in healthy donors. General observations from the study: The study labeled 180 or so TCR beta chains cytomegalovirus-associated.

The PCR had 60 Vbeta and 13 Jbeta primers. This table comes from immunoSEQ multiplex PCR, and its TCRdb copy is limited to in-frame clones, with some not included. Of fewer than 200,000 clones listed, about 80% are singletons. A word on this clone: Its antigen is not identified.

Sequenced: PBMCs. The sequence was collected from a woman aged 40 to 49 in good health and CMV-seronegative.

CDR3: CASSLRLPTRTDTQYF. The CDR3 coding sequence is TGTGCCAGCAGCTTAAGGCTCCCCACGAGGACAGATACGCAGTATTTT. The rearrangement uses TRBV7-9 and TRBJ2-3; D uncertain. Germline CDR1 SEHNR, CDR2 FQNEAQ (reference sequence). There are 16 residues in the CDR3. V shed 2 bases and J shed 3 bases, with 15 bases lying between them.